These 32 T cell receptor beta chains originate from one sample sequenced in a study of T cells in tuberculosis (dated by TCRdb to the late 2010s). After being thawed and rested overnight, PBMC were stained with GMM-loaded CD1B tetramer, a Live/Dead dye and anti-CD3, and were then sorted on a FACS Aria II. CD1B tetramers were loaded with C32 glucose monomycolate purified from Rhodococcus equi. Libraries were prepared through the immunoSEQ multiplex PCR assay. This is the immuneACCESS table as TCRdb keeps it, with only in-frame sequences that have V and J called. A part of the clones is gone; compared with another copy, unresolved V genes explain less than half, and the rest is unexplained. This sample has 55,000 to 60,000 clones in its table, and 88% of those were observed once. Jointly, the top ten make up just over 20% of the sample. The sequencing sample was made of CD1b-GMM tetramer-negative cells sorted from PBMCs. The cell subset or site label of this sample denotes: T cells not binding CD1B-GMM tetramer, sorted from same donor. These receptors were taken from an adult woman with latent tuberculosis.

J is TRBJ2-7 and V is TRBV4-1; possibly TRBD1 for D (6 bases). The V end lost 2 bases, the J end lost 2 bases, and 16 bases lay between the germline ends. This CDR3 comprises 16 residues. Germline CDR1 reads MGHRA; CDR2 reads YSYEKL. DNA for the CDR3: TGCGCCAGCAGCCAACCCACAGGGTTGGAAACCTACGAGCAGTACTTC. Translating gives CASSQPTGLETYEQYF.

This clone has a handful of counts. The V call is TRBV7-9, the J call TRBJ2-7, with 7 bases that match TRBD2. With 2 bases clipped from V and 7 bases from J, the junction kept 8 bases outside the gene matches. CDR1 SEHNR and CDR2 FQNEAQ come from the germline V gene (reference sequence). The CDR3 is 14 residues long. The CDR3 region has the DNA TGTGCCAGCAGCTTATCCCGACTAGCTGAAGAGCAGTACTTC. Amino acid sequence: CASSLSRLAEEQYF.

The rearrangement links TRBV5-1 to TRBJ2-5; 7 bases are shared with TRBD2. CDR1 is SGHRS, CDR2 YFSETQ, per germline. With 4 bases clipped from V and 2 bases from J, the junction kept 8 bases outside the gene matches. The CDR3 is 15 amino acids. In nucleotides, the CDR3 is TGCGCCAGCAGCCCCGGGACTACCGATCAAGAGACCCAGTACTTC. Protein product: CASSPGTTDQETQYF.

V usage is TRBV5-4 and J usage is TRBJ2-3; 8 positions match TRBD1. J was trimmed by 6 bases and V by 1 base; bases with no gene match: 4. The CDR3 is 14 residues long. In germline, CDR1 is SGHNT, CDR2 YYREEE (reference sequence). CDR3 bases: TGTGCCAGCAGCTTGCGTCAGGGGGCGGATACGCAGTATTTT. Its translation is CASSLRQGADTQYF.

Worth noting for this clone: The sample carries other DNA sequences with the same CDR3. For the CDR3, the DNA is TGTGCCAGCAGCTTGACTGGGACAGAGAATTCACCCCTCCACTTT. Its protein is CASSLTGTENSPLHF. The chain uses TRBV7-6 and TRBJ1-6, with TRBD1 matching 7 bases. Germline V lookup: CDR1 SGHVS, CDR2 FNYEAQ. Germline trimming cut 3 bases from V and 7 bases from J; bases unmatched to any gene: 6. The CDR3 loop spans 15 amino acids.

The chain's CDR3 is CASSPTSGDTQYF. Here the CDR3 DNA reads TGTGCCAGCTCACCCACGTCAGGGGATACGCAGTATTTT. V usage is TRBV18 and J usage is TRBJ2-3, with TRBD1 as a possible D gene (5 bases). The CDR3 runs 13 residues. Germline CDR1 reads KGHSH; CDR2 reads LQKENI. The V end lost 3 bases, the J end lost 6 bases, and 10 bases lay between the germline ends.

CDR3 DNA: TGTGCCAGCAGCTTAGCGGACAGGGGTCGAAGTAAAATCTATGGCTACACCTTC. It specifies CASSLADRGRSKIYGYTF. The chain recombines TRBV7-2 with TRBJ1-2, with 9 bases identical to TRBD1. This CDR3 has 18 residues. V lost 0 bases and J lost 4; bases outside the gene matches: 12. CDR1 and CDR2 (germline): SGHTA, FQGNSA.

The chain links TRBV27 to TRBJ2-7; no clear D. Per germline, CDR1 MNHEY and CDR2 SMNVEV (reference sequence). This CDR3 region has 13 residues. The V end was cut by 0 bases, the J end by 3 bases, with 6 bases between. The CDR3 region has the DNA TGTGCCAGCAGTTTATCGGCCAACTACGAGCAGTACTTC. It specifies CASSLSANYEQYF.

V usage is TRBV5-1 and J usage is TRBJ2-3; 12 bases align to TRBD2. The CDR3 contains 16 residues. The germline V gene encodes CDR1 SGHRS and CDR2 YFSETQ. The junction had 3 bases not matched to a gene; V was cut back by 0 bases and J by 4 bases. The CDR3 DNA reads TGCGCCAGCAGCTTGGGACTAGCGGGAGTTGCAGATACGCAGTATTTT. It is translated as CASSLGLAGVADTQYF.

In DNA form, the CDR3 reads TGTGCCAGCAGCTTTTCCTTCTTGCGGGGCACAGATACGCAGTATTTT. Residues: CASSFSFLRGTDTQYF. The J gene is TRBJ2-3, the V gene TRBV7-9; a possible D gene is TRBD2 (5 bases). Germline loops: CDR1 SEHNR, CDR2 FQNEAQ (reference sequence). The CDR3 loop spans 16 amino acids. Trimming pared 3 bases from V and 1 base from J, leaving 14 bases between.

The chain links TRBV2 to TRBJ1-3, with D maybe TRBD1 (6 bases). Germline V gene data show CDR1 as SNHLY and CDR2 as FYNNEI. Trimming left V 6 bases short and J 7 bases short, with 13 bases between. The CDR3 covers 13 residues. CDR3 sequence reads: CASRGGGSNTIYF. The CDR3 DNA reads as TGTGCCAGCAGAGGGGGGGGGAGTAACACCATATATTTT.

The chain has TRBV7-2 and TRBJ2-7; 9 bases map to TRBD1. CDR3 length equals 18 residues. Germline V CDR1 and CDR2: SGHTA, FQGNSA. J gave up 3 bases and V 0 bases, and 12 bases lay outside the gene matches. This CDR3 is CASSLALSGDRVYYEQYF. The CDR3 DNA sequence: TGTGCCAGCAGCTTAGCGTTATCCGGGGACAGGGTCTACTACGAGCAGTACTTC.

In its sample, this clone was seen a few times. This chain uses TRBV18 with TRBJ2-3; 12 bases match TRBD2. V shed 1 base and J 0 bases; nucleotides not matched to a gene: 8. The V gene's germline CDR1 is KGHSH and CDR2 LQKENI. The CDR3 is 19 residues long. The CDR3 coding sequence is TGTGCCAGCTCACCACGGCTAGCGGGAGGGCCGAGTAGCACAGATACGCAGTATTTT. Protein product: CASSPRLAGGPSSTDTQYF.

This sequence joins TRBV5-5 and TRBJ1-2; TRBD1 is a possible D gene (6 bases). Trimming stripped 1 base from V and 8 bases from J, with 9 bases between. The CDR3 runs to 12 residues. From germline, CDR1 is SGHKS and CDR2 YYEKEE (reference sequence). CDR3 bases: TGTGCCAGCAGCTTGACAGGGATAGGCTACACCTTC. Its protein is CASSLTGIGYTF. Supplemented by reference TRBV5-5 and TRBJ1-2, the full variable domain reads DAGVTQSPTHLIKTRGQQVTLRCSPISGHKSVSWYQQVLGQGPQFIFQYYEKEERGRGNFPDRFSARQFPNYSSELNVNALLLGDSALYLCASSLTGIGYTFGSGTRLTVV.

V gene TRBV13 combines with J gene TRBJ1-1, with a possible D match to TRBD1 (5 bases). CDR1 PRHDT and CDR2 FYEKMQ come from the germline V gene (reference sequence). Between the trimmed V and J ends, which lost 3 bases and 12 bases, there was a span of 14 bases. The CDR3 sequence is 12 residues long. CDR3 DNA sequence: TGTGCCAGCAGCTTCAAGGGGCGCAGGCCTTTCTTT. This codes for CASSFKGRRPFF.

This clone was found a few times. The chain couples TRBV5-1 to TRBJ1-2; a weak D match, TRBD1 (5 bases). This CDR3 comprises 17 residues. CDR1 is SGHRS and CDR2 is YFSETQ in the germline V gene. V lost 3 bases and J lost 0, with 18 bases in between. The DNA for the CDR3 is TGCGCCAGCAGCTGGAGGGACGTGGGCACAACTAACTATGGCTACACCTTC. Translating gives CASSWRDVGTTNYGYTF.

J is TRBJ2-1 and V is TRBV4-2, with TRBD2 matching over 7 bases. Trimming took 0 bases from V and 2 from J; bases not matched to a gene: 7. Germline CDR1 LGHNA, CDR2 YNFKEQ. The CDR3 extends over 17 amino acids. The CDR3 spells CASSQEPGLKTYNEQFF. The CDR3 DNA is TGTGCCAGCAGCCAAGAACCGGGACTAAAGACCTACAATGAGCAGTTCTTC.

In this sample, this clone turned up a few times. The chain joins TRBV5-4 to TRBJ1-3, with 7 bases identical to TRBD1. V lost 9 bases to trimming and J lost 0 bases; unmatched junction nucleotides: 6. The V gene's germline CDR1 is SGHNT and CDR2 YYREEE (reference sequence). This CDR3 has 14 amino acids. The CDR3 DNA follows: TGTGCCACCTCGGACAGGAGCTCTGGAAACACCATATATTTT. Translated: CATSDRSSGNTIYF.

V gene TRBV7-9 combines with J gene TRBJ2-1; 9 bases line up with TRBD2. This CDR3 spans 17 amino acids. With V trimmed by 4 bases and J by 1 base, 8 bases remained unmatched. CDR1 and CDR2 from the germline V gene are SEHNR and FQNEAQ (reference sequence). CDR3 residues: CASSSLTSGSSYNEQFF. Written as DNA, the CDR3 is TGTGCCAGCAGCTCACTGACTAGCGGTTCATCCTACAATGAGCAGTTCTTC.

The genes are TRBV10-2 and TRBJ1-1, with D possibly matching TRBD1 (5 bases). The CDR3 covers 12 residues. The germline V gene encodes CDR1 WSHSY and CDR2 SAAADI. With 7 bases removed from V and 4 bases from J, the gap between germline ends came to 10 bases. The CDR3 DNA is TGCGCCAGCAAGGGGTATTCCACTGAAGCTTTCTTT. Its protein product is CASKGYSTEAFF.

This chain uses TRBV10-3 with TRBJ2-2, with 9 positions matching TRBD1. The junction had 8 bases not matched to a gene; V was cut back by 5 bases and J by 4 bases. The CDR3 has 16 residues. Germline values: CDR1 ENHRY, CDR2 SYGVKD. The CDR3 loop reads CAISPGTGMSTGELFF. The CDR3 coding sequence is TGTGCCATCAGTCCCGGGACAGGGATGAGCACCGGGGAGCTGTTTTTT.

The genes are TRBV7-9 and TRBJ1-1; maybe TRBD1 (6 bases). The length of the CDR3 is 13 residues. Germline values: CDR1 SEHNR, CDR2 FQNEAQ (reference sequence). V gave up 3 bases and J gave up 3 bases, with 8 bases separating them. CDR3 in DNA: TGTGCCAGCAGCTTGGACAGCTACACTGAAGCTTTCTTT. This translates into CASSLDSYTEAFF.

The chain links TRBV9 to TRBJ1-2; TRBD1 might be the D (5 bases). This CDR3 contains 15 residues. V lost 4 bases and J 3 bases, leaving 16 bases between the germline ends. Per the germline V gene, CDR1 is SGDLS and CDR2 is YYNGEE. This chain's CDR3 is CASSPMGGIDYGYTF. CDR3 DNA sequence: TGTGCCAGCAGCCCGATGGGGGGTATCGACTATGGCTACACCTTC.

The chain has TRBV7-2 and TRBJ1-6; D gene unclear. Germline loops: CDR1 SGHTA, CDR2 FQGNSA. This CDR3 has 16 amino acids. Trimming pared 5 bases from V and 5 bases from J, leaving 16 bases between. The CDR3, as DNA: TGTGCCAGCAGCCTCCGGGCGGGTCGAGATAATTCACCCCTCCACTTT. Encoded protein: CASSLRAGRDNSPLHF.

The chain combines TRBV4-3 with TRBJ2-2; 10 bases line up with TRBD1. Germline V gene sequence: CDR1 LGHNA, CDR2 YSLEER. The length of the CDR3 is 17 residues. The V and J ends lost 3 bases and 0 bases, in that order; junction bases with no gene match: 4. The CDR3 protein is CASSHPGQGANTGELFF. DNA of the CDR3: TGCGCCAGCAGCCATCCTGGACAGGGGGCGAACACCGGGGAGCTGTTTTTT.

V is TRBV27 and J is TRBJ2-1, with TRBD2 as a possible D gene (7 bases). Trimming removed 10 bases from V and 8 bases from J, with 18 bases in between. Germline CDR1 reads MNHEY; CDR2 reads SMNVEV (reference sequence). The CDR3 runs to 13 residues. The CDR3 nucleotides read TGTGCCACCTCCCCCAGGGGAGGGCATGAGCAGTTCTTC. The encoded protein is CATSPRGGHEQFF.

Here the CDR3 reads CASSISVATNEKLFF. For the CDR3, the DNA is TGTGCCAGTAGTATATCAGTCGCGACAAATGAAAAACTGTTTTTT. The chain employs TRBV19 and TRBJ1-4, with D hard to call. Trimming cost V 2 bases and J 5 bases, with 12 bases left between them. Germline loops: CDR1 LNHDA, CDR2 SQIVND (reference sequence). CDR3 size: 15 residues.

CDR3 protein: CAWTDRTAFGEKLFF. The CDR3 region has the DNA TGTGCCTGGACCGACAGGACGGCGTTCGGTGAAAAACTGTTTTTT. The rearrangement uses TRBV30 and TRBJ1-4, with D maybe TRBD1 (6 bases). Germline CDR1 reads GTSNPN; CDR2 reads SVGIG (reference sequence). The CDR3 totals 15 residues. The ends were cut back, 4 bases at V and 7 bases at J, with 19 bases in the middle.

The chain couples TRBV5-4 to TRBJ2-3, with D unclear. The V gene lost 4 bases and the J gene lost 1 base, with 10 bases spanning the gap. Germline CDR1 is SGHNT and CDR2 is YYREEE (reference sequence). This CDR3 spans 14 amino acids. CDR3 loop: CASSPRQGTDTQYF. The CDR3 coding sequence is TGTGCCAGCAGCCCGCGTCAGGGCACAGATACGCAGTATTTT.

The rearrangement uses TRBV11-2 and TRBJ2-2, with D perhaps matching TRBD1 (5 bases). There are 18 residues in the CDR3. V lost 0 bases and J lost 4, with 18 bases in between. Germline V gene lookup returns CDR1 SGHAT and CDR2 FQNNGV. The CDR3 coding sequence is TGTGCCAGCAGCTTAGATGTAAGCAGGGTTGTATCCACCGGGGAGCTGTTTTTT. This sequence encodes CASSLDVSRVVSTGELFF.

This chain connects TRBV5-8 to TRBJ1-5, with TRBD1 matching 8 bases. This CDR3 comprises 17 residues. From germline, CDR1 is SGHTS and CDR2 YDEGEE. The J segment lost 0 bases and the V segment lost 5 bases, leaving 10 bases of the junction unmatched. The CDR3: CASRSDRGDNSNQPQHF. CDR3 nucleotides: TGTGCCAGCAGATCCGACAGGGGTGACAATAGCAATCAGCCCCAGCATTTT. Drawing the rest from reference TRBV5-8 and TRBJ1-5, the complete variable domain is EAGVTQSPTHLIKTRGQQATLRCSPISGHTSVYWYQQALGLGLQFLLWYDEGEERNRGNFPPRFSGRQFPNYSSELNVNALELEDSALYLCASRSDRGDNSNQPQHFGDGTRLSIL.

The chain joins TRBV7-2 to TRBJ2-5, with 9 bases lining up with TRBD1. Trimming removed 2 bases from V and 4 bases from J; junction bases left unmatched: 2. The CDR3 runs 14 residues. In germline, CDR1 is SGHTA, CDR2 FQGNSA. In nucleotides, the CDR3 is TGTGCCAGCAGCTTAACAGGGGGCGGAGAGACCCAGTACTTC. Translating it yields CASSLTGGGETQYF.